These T cell receptor beta chains were read from a single sample in a study of beta chain features in type 1 diabetes. Some clones are missing from TCRdb's copy, which holds only in-frame ones; the method was immunoSEQ multiplex PCR. Of 150,000 or so clones listed, around 8.4% are singletons. The sequencing sample was made of central memory CD4+ T cells from blood. The receptors come from a woman aged 18-29 years with type 1 diabetes. CDR3s include the opening cysteine and the closing phenylalanine or tryptophan. D genes are given only for firm matches. The size of a clone is reported for some rows only, either as once, few or many, or as a class for expanded clones.

abundance	v_gene	j_gene	d_gene	CDR3nt	CDR3aa
few	TRBV11-3	TRBJ1-2	.	TGTGCCAGCAGCTTAGGAAGCAGGGATGGCTACACCTTC	CASSLGSRDGYTF
few	TRBV7-9	TRBJ2-5	.	TGTGCCAGCAGCTTAGCGAGAGAGACCCAGTACTTC	CASSLARETQYF
few	TRBV23-1	TRBJ2-1	TRBD1	TGCGCCAGCAGTCACGAGGACAGGGTGAATGAGCAGTTCTTC	CASSHEDRVNEQFF
.	TRBV6-6	TRBJ2-1	TRBD2	TGTGCCAGCAGAATTGGACTAGCGGGGCGGGATGAGCAGTTCTTC	CASRIGLAGRDEQFF
few	TRBV19	TRBJ1-5	.	TGTGCCAGCAGCGGGGTGGCAGGGGTAGGCAATCAGCCCCAGCATTTT	CASSGVAGVGNQPQHF
many	TRBV7-9	TRBJ2-3	TRBD2	TGTGCCAGCAGCGTCGGGACTAACCCCACAGATACGCAGTATTTT	CASSVGTNPTDTQYF
.	TRBV4-1	TRBJ2-6	.	TGCGCCAGCAGCCAAAGAGGCGGGGCTGGGGGGGCCAACGTCCTGACTTTC	CASSQRGGAGGANVLTF
.	TRBV9	TRBJ2-1	TRBD2	TGTGCCAGCAGCGTAGGGACTAGCGGGGGACTCAATGAGCAGTTCTTC	CASSVGTSGGLNEQFF
.	TRBV2	TRBJ2-5	.	TGTGCCAGCAGGACAGGGACTAGAAGTAAGGAGACCCAGTACTTC	CASRTGTRSKETQYF
few	TRBV4-1	TRBJ2-6	TRBD2	TGCGCCAGCAGCCCCCGACTAGCGGGGGGCTCTGGGGCCAACGTCCTGACTTTC	CASSPRLAGGSGANVLTF
few	TRBV29-1	TRBJ1-1	.	TGCAGCGTTGAAGAAAACAGTTACACTGAAGCTTTCTTT	CSVEENSYTEAFF
.	TRBV30	TRBJ1-2	TRBD1	TGTGCCTGGAGAGGGGGACAGGGTAATCTCCGCTATGGCTACACCTTC	CAWRGGQGNLRYGYTF
.	TRBV7-2	TRBJ1-1	.	TGTGCCAGCAGCCAAGGGTCGGGACAAGATGAAGCTTTCTTT	CASSQGSGQDEAFF
.	TRBV5-4	TRBJ2-1	TRBD2	TGTGCCAGCAGCCCCTCGGGGGGACTGCGGGAGCAGTTCTTC	CASSPSGGLREQFF
.	TRBV15	TRBJ2-3	.	TGTGCCACCAGCAGAGATGGGGGCCTTAGGGGGACGCAGTATTTT	CATSRDGGLRGTQYF
few	TRBV5-1	TRBJ2-7	TRBD2	TGCGCCAGCAGCTCCCCTAGCGGGAGAAGTCAGGGGAACGAGCAGTACTTC	CASSSPSGRSQGNEQYF
.	TRBV2	TRBJ1-1	.	TGTGCCAGGAGGGCCAACGGTGAAGCTTTCTTT	CARRANGEAFF
.	TRBV6-5	TRBJ2-4	.	TGTGCCAGCAGTTACGGCCCTTTAGCCAAAAACATTCAGTACTTC	CASSYGPLAKNIQYF
.	TRBV15	TRBJ2-3	.	TGTGCCACCAGCAGAGATCGACTTAACACAGATACGCAGTATTTT	CATSRDRLNTDTQYF
many	TRBV30	TRBJ2-7	TRBD2	TGTGCCTGGAGTGTACTTTGGACTAGCGGGACCTACGAGCAGTACTTC	CAWSVLWTSGTYEQYF
.	TRBV4-3	TRBJ1-2	.	TGCGCCAGCAGCCAAGATTCTAGGGGTCGCGATGGCTACACCTTC	CASSQDSRGRDGYTF
.	TRBV15	TRBJ2-3	.	TGTGCCACCAGCAGAGTACAAATCGGACAGCGGGGAGATACGCAGTATTTT	CATSRVQIGQRGDTQYF
.	TRBV27	TRBJ2-7	TRBD2	TGTGCCAGCAGTTTACTAGCGGGAGGCGTCCCCTACGAGCAGTACTTC	CASSLLAGGVPYEQYF
.	TRBV10-3	TRBJ2-5	.	TGTGCCATCACTACTAGCCCTCAAGAGACCCAGTACTTC	CAITTSPQETQYF
few	TRBV28	TRBJ2-1	TRBD2	TGTGCCAGCAGTTTATATAGACTAGCGAGGAATGAGCAGTTCTTC	CASSLYRLARNEQFF